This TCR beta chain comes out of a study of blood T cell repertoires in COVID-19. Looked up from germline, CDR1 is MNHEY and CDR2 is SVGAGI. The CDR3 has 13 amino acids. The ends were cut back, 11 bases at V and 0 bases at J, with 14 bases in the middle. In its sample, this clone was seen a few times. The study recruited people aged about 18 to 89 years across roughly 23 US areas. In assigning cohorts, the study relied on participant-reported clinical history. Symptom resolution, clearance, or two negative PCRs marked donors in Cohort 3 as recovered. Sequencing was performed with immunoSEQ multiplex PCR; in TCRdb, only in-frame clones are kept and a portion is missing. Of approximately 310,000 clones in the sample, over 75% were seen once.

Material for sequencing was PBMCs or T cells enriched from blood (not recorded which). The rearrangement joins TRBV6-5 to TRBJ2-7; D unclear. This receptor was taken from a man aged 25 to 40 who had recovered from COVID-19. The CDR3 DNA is TGTGCCGCGGATCAGTTTTCCTCCTACGAGCAGTACTTC. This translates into CAADQFSSYEQYF.